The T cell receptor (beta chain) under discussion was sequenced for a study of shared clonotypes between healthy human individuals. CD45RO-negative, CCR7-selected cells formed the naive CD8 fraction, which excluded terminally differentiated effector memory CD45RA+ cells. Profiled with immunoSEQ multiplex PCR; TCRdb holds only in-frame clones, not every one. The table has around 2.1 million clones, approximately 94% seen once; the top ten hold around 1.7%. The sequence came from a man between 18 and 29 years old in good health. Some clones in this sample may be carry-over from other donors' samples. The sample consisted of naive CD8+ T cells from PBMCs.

The CDR3 loop is CASNQKGIPYEQYF. Here the CDR3 DNA reads TGTGCCAGCAACCAAAAGGGTATTCCCTACGAGCAGTACTTC. The genes are TRBV6-1 and TRBJ2-7; D ambiguous. The V end lost 7 bases, the J end lost 2 bases, and 15 bases lay between the germline ends. This CDR3 region has 14 residues. Germline V gene lookup returns CDR1 MNHNS and CDR2 SASEGT.